The clone carrying this T cell receptor beta chain was detected ten times or more. The antigen is unknown. Every TCR cDNA molecule bore a unique molecular identifier. A single record per CDR3 protein comes from TCRdb applying MiXCR to the 5' RACE reads. Altogether around 92,000 distinct CDR3 sequences are present, roughly 12% being singletons, with the ten largest covering 35% to 45%. Indicated time point: sample taken at primary tumor resection. Frozen PBMC, nontumor lung or tumor provided whole RNA, which was sequenced unsorted. Untreated early-stage non-small cell lung cancer patients, 72 in total, were the donors. These data originate in a study of spatial heterogeneity in lung cancer. Overall study context: The count of detected beta-chain sequences consistently exceeded that of alpha-chain sequences.

V gave up 4 bases and J gave up 4 bases; unmatched junction bases: 7. From germline, CDR1 is SGHRS and CDR2 YFSETQ. This CDR3 comprises 16 residues. Study results and caveats: Expanded tumor TCRs that were ubiquitous appeared in blood more at resection than follow-up.

The source material was PBMCs, sampled at surgery. The V and J genes are TRBV5-1 and TRBJ2-1; 11 nucleotides line up with TRBD2. This sequence was found in a male donor with early-stage non-small cell lung cancer. CDR3 amino acids: CASSKIAGGRYNEQFF. The DNA for the CDR3 is TGCGCCAGCAGCAAGATAGCGGGAGGGAGATACAATGAGCAGTTCTTC. Drawing the rest from reference TRBV5-1 and TRBJ2-1, the complete variable domain is KAGVTQTPRYLIKTRGQQVTLSCSPISGHRSVSWYQQTPGQGLQFLFEYFSETQRNKGNFPGRFSGRQFSNSRSEMNVSTLELGDSALYLCASSKIAGGRYNEQFFGPGTRLTVL.